The clone carrying this T cell receptor beta chain was seen more than once but under ten times. This entry comes from a study of T-cell memory formation after mild COVID-19. Between the trimmed V and J ends, which lost 7 bases and 7 bases, there was a span of 14 bases. CDR3 length: 14 amino acids. The germline V gene has CDR1 MNHEY and CDR2 SVGAGI. Each CDR3 protein gets one entry after TCRdb re-called the 5' RACE reads with MiXCR. The sample consists of more than 150,000 distinct CDR3 sequences, approximately 17% of them appearing once. The sequence derives from a man younger than 35 who had mild COVID-19 (a few samples of this study predate the infection). Cell type and time point are not known. Specimen: PBMCs or a T cell subset sorted from them (not recorded which). This rearrangement joins TRBV6-5 to TRBJ1-6; D is undetermined. The CDR3 spells CASTSPPWNSPLHF. The CDR3 nucleotides read TGTGCCAGCACCAGTCCCCCGTGGAATTCACCCCTCCACTTT.